The 13 T cell receptor beta chains given below trace back to one sample, sequenced in a study of T cells in Graves' hyperthyroidism and ophthalmopathy. Amplification of TCR beta CDR3 regions was performed using RNA transcripts as template. RT-PCR in the first round (using the HTBI primer set) targeted the TCR CDR3. TCRdb reprocessed the multiplex PCR reads with MiXCR, giving one entry per CDR3 protein. The data contain roughly 350,000 distinct CDR3 sequences, approximately 15% of them singletons. What was sequenced was blood. The receptor set was obtained from a woman aged 30 to 39 with Graves' ophthalmopathy.

This clonotype was seen at least ten times. The chain has TRBV5-1 and TRBJ2-3, with D possibly TRBD1 on 6 matching bases. The V end was cut by 5 bases, the J end by 3 bases, with 10 bases between. CDR1 and CDR2 from the germline V gene are SGHRS and YFSETQ. The CDR3 is 13 residues long. CDR3 bases: TGCGCCAGCAGACAAGGACAGACAGATACGCAGTATTTT. Protein product: CASRQGQTDTQYF.

Details on this clonotype: One base away lies a much larger clone, so this may be a sequencing read error. The CDR3 sequence: CAGSHETGIWNYGYTF. The DNA for the CDR3 is TGTGCCGGCAGCCATGAAACGGGAATCTGGAACTATGGCTACACCTTC. The genes are TRBV4-2 and TRBJ1-2; D gene ambiguous. Germline CDR1 and CDR2: LGHNA and YNFKEQ. The CDR3 consists of 16 residues.

This clonotype has a count of ten or more. Written as DNA, the CDR3 is TGCGCCAGCAAAAGCGGAACGAGTAGCACTGAAGCTTTCTTT. It encodes CASKSGTSSTEAFF. V usage is TRBV5-1 and J usage is TRBJ1-1; D gene ambiguous. The CDR3 extends over 14 amino acids. The V end was cut by 6 bases, the J end by 4 bases, with 16 bases between. Per germline, CDR1 SGHRS and CDR2 YFSETQ.

This clonotype was recorded many times. The genes are TRBV2 and TRBJ1-5; TRBD1 might be the D (6 bases). The germline V and J ends were trimmed by 8 bases and 2 bases, with 13 bases remaining between them. The germline V gene has CDR1 SNHLY and CDR2 FYNNEI. The CDR3 is 14 residues long. CDR3 coding DNA: TGTGCCAGCGAAGGGGGGTTGCGCAATCAGCCCCAGCATTTT. Encoded protein: CASEGGLRNQPQHF.

This clonotype was counted many times. This chain links TRBV5-1 with TRBJ2-5; D ambiguous. CDR3 length: 13 residues. V dropped 4 bases and J dropped 5 bases, with 12 bases sitting between them. CDR1 and CDR2 (germline): SGHRS, YFSETQ. The CDR3 spells CASSPSVKETQYF. CDR3 in DNA: TGCGCCAGCAGCCCCAGCGTCAAGGAGACCCAGTACTTC.

This clonotype came up many times. This rearrangement joins TRBV2 to TRBJ2-1, with TRBD1 matching over 12 bases. Germline V gene data show CDR1 as SNHLY and CDR2 as FYNNEI. J lost 6 bases, V lost 6 bases, and 3 bases had no gene match. The CDR3 extends over 14 amino acids. The CDR3 protein is CASSRDRGPNEQFF. CDR3 DNA: TGTGCCAGCAGCCGGGACAGGGGGCCCAATGAGCAGTTCTTC.

This clonotype appeared many times. This rearrangement joins TRBV20-1 to TRBJ2-1; unclear D gene. The V gene lost 4 bases and the J gene lost 0 bases, with 13 bases spanning the gap. CDR3 length equals 15 residues. Germline assignment: CDR1 DFQATT and CDR2 SNEGSKA (reference sequence). The CDR3 reads CSATSPGRSYNEQFF. Here the CDR3 DNA reads TGCAGTGCTACCAGCCCTGGGCGCTCCTACAATGAGCAGTTCTTC.

Notes on this clonotype: A much larger clone is a single base away; this may be a read error. J is TRBJ2-7 and V is TRBV4-1; D may be TRBD1 or TRBD2 (7 bases each). The CDR3 sequence is 14 residues long. Germline V gene lookup returns CDR1 MGHRA and CDR2 YSYEKL. CDR3 protein: CASSQVQGDYERYF. In nucleotides, the CDR3 is TGCGCCAGCAGCCAAGTTCAGGGGGACTACGAGCGGTACTTC.

The V gene is TRBV7-9, the J gene TRBJ1-1; tentatively, D is TRBD1 (6 bases). V was clipped by 4 bases and J by 4 bases, with 16 bases between them. The CDR3 sequence is 15 residues long. The germline V gene has CDR1 SEHNR and CDR2 FQNEAQ (reference sequence). The CDR3 protein is CASSSPGALGTEAFF. CDR3 coding DNA: TGTGCCAGCAGCTCCCCGGGGGCCCTGGGCACTGAAGCTTTCTTT. The full variable domain, rest sourced from reference TRBV7-9 and TRBJ1-1, is DTGVSQNPRHKITKRGQNVTFRCDPISEHNRLYWYRQTLGQGPEFLTYFQNEAQLEKSRLLSDRFSAERPKGSFSTLEIQRTEQGDSAMYLCASSSPGALGTEAFFGQGTRLTVV.

The CDR3 DNA is TGTGCCAGCAATAGGGGGCGCCTCCAAGAGACCCAGTACTTC. Translating it yields CASNRGRLQETQYF. This sequence joins TRBV28 and TRBJ2-5; 7 nucleotides align to TRBD1. The CDR3 has 14 residues. Germline V lookup: CDR1 MDHEN, CDR2 SYDVKM. The V gene end was trimmed by 7 bases and the J gene end by 1 base; junction bases not matched to a gene: 6.

The genes are TRBV2 and TRBJ1-5, with D perhaps matching TRBD1 (5 bases). Trimming pared 7 bases from V and 5 bases from J, leaving 15 bases between. The length of the CDR3 is 14 residues. Looked up from germline, CDR1 is SNHLY and CDR2 is FYNNEI. CDR3 amino acids: CASKGQGLYQPQHF. CDR3 bases: TGTGCCAGCAAAGGTCAGGGTCTTTATCAGCCCCAGCATTTT.

This clonotype was recorded many times. The rearrangement links TRBV30 to TRBJ1-1; a weak D match, TRBD1 (6 bases). Looked up from germline, CDR1 is GTSNPN and CDR2 is SVGIG (reference sequence). Trimming cost V 3 bases and J 5 bases, with 10 bases left between them. This CDR3 comprises 12 residues. The CDR3 protein is CAWRQGRTEAFF. In DNA form, the CDR3 reads TGTGCCTGGAGACAGGGAAGGACTGAAGCTTTCTTT.

The chain recombines TRBV10-3 with TRBJ1-1; D is unresolved. This CDR3 spans 14 amino acids. The ends were cut back, 3 bases at V and 0 bases at J, with 8 bases in the middle. From germline, CDR1 is ENHRY and CDR2 SYGVKD. This CDR3 is CAISDPAMNTEAFF. CDR3 bases: TGTGCCATCAGTGACCCAGCTATGAACACTGAAGCTTTCTTT.